The sequence of this T cell receptor beta chain was determined in a study of neurological immune-mediated disorders. The CDR3 runs to 14 residues. Trimming cost V 1 base and J 3 bases, with 7 bases left between them. CDR1 is SGHRS, CDR2 YFSETQ, per germline. This clonotype was observed many times. Using its own MiXCR run on the 5' RACE reads, TCRdb lists one record per CDR3 protein. The sample yields 53,000 or so distinct CDR3 sequences, 7.5% to 9.5% seen once. Stated time point: longitudinal time-point 3. This receptor was taken from a middle-aged woman in good health. The chain is built from TRBV5-1 and TRBJ2-2; D uncertain. Sequencing was carried out using PBMCs. The CDR3, as DNA: TGCGCCAGCAGCTTGAGACGCGACACCGGGGAGCTGTTTTTT. Translating it yields CASSLRRDTGELFF.